This TCR beta chain was retrieved from a study of response to subunit inactivated influenza vaccine. The length of the CDR3 is 14 residues. Per germline, CDR1 MDHEN and CDR2 SYDVKM. Between the trimmed V and J ends, which lost 6 bases and 1 base, there was a span of 12 bases. TCRdb recomputed calls from the RT-PCR reads with MiXCR, one row per CDR3 protein. The data show 550,000 to 600,000 distinct CDR3 sequences, 10% to 15% seen once. The study's findings and limits: Researchers suggested that each seasonal influenza vaccination recruits few new T cells.

This clonotype was recorded at least ten times. Its antigen is not identified. The receptor comes from a man aged 45-60 years who received an inactivated influenza vaccine. The rearrangement links TRBV28 to TRBJ2-5, with D perhaps TRBD2 (5 bases). Material: PBMCs from blood, obtained on the day of vaccination. CDR3 region: CASRLGSVQETQYF. DNA for the CDR3: TGTGCCAGCAGGCTGGGGAGCGTCCAAGAGACCCAGTACTTC.